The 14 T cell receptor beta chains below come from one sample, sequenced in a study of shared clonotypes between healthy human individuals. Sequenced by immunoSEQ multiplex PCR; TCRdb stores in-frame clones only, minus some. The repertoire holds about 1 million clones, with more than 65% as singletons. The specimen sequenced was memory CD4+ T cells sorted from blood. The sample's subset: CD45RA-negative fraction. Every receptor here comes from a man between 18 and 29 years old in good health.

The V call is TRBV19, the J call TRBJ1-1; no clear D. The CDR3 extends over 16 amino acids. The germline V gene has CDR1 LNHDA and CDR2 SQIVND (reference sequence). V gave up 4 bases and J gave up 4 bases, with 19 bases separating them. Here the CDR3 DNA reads TGTGCCAGTAGTACCCCCGCCACGGGAGGCGGCACTGAAGCTTTCTTT. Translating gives CASSTPATGGGTEAFF.

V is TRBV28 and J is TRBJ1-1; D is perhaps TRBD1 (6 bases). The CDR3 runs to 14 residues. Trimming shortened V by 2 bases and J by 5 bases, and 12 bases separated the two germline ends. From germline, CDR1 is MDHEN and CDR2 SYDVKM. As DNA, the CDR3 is TGTGCCAGCAGTTTAATATTAAGGGGGACTGAAGCTTTCTTT. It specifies CASSLILRGTEAFF.

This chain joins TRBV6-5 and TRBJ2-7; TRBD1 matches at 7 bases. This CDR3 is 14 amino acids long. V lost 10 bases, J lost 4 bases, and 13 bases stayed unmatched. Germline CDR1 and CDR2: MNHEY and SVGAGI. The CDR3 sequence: CATGVPGQPYEQYF. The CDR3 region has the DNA TGTGCCACAGGAGTTCCGGGACAGCCTTACGAGCAGTACTTC.

CDR3 DNA sequence: TGTGCCAGCAGCTTAGAGGCAGGGGGGAACTATGGCTACACCTTC. Protein: CASSLEAGGNYGYTF. This chain uses TRBV7-9 with TRBJ1-2; TRBD1 agrees at 7 bases. V trimming: 1 base; J trimming: 2 bases; junction bases outside the gene matches: 4. This CDR3 has 15 residues. Germline CDR1 and CDR2: SEHNR and FQNEAQ (reference sequence).

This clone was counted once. The CDR3 DNA follows: TGTGCCTTCCGGGTCCTGATTTCCTACGAGCAGTACTTC. It specifies CAFRVLISYEQYF. The V gene is TRBV30, the J gene TRBJ2-7; unclear D gene. The CDR3 length is 13 residues. Trimming pared 7 bases from V and 1 base from J, leaving 14 bases between. In germline, CDR1 is GTSNPN, CDR2 SVGIG (reference sequence).

In DNA form, the CDR3 reads TGCGCCAGCAGCCAAGAGGGGGGGTACGAGCAGTACTTC. Residues: CASSQEGGYEQYF. The chain recombines TRBV4-3 with TRBJ2-7; 7 nucleotides align to TRBD2. Germline V gene lookup returns CDR1 LGHNA and CDR2 YSLEER. The CDR3 extends over 13 amino acids. With 0 bases clipped from V and 4 bases from J, the junction kept 0 bases outside the gene matches.

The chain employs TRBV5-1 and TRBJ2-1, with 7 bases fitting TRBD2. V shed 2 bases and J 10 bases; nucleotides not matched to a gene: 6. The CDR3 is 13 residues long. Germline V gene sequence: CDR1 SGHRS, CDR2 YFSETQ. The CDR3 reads CASSLQREGEQFF. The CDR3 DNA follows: TGCGCCAGCAGCTTACAGCGGGAAGGGGAGCAGTTCTTC.

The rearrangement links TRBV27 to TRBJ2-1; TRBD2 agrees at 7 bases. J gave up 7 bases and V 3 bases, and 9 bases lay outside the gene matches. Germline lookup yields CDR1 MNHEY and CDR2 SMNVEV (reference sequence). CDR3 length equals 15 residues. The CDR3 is CASSFFAGRENEQFF. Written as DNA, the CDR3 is TGTGCCAGCAGTTTTTTCGCGGGGAGGGAGAATGAGCAGTTCTTC.

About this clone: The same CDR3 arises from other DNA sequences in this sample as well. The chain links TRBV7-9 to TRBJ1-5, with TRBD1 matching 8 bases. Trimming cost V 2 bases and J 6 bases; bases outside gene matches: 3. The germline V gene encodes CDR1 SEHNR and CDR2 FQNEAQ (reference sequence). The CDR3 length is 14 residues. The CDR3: CASSLTGGGQPQHF. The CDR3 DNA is TGTGCCAGCAGCTTAACAGGGGGAGGTCAGCCCCAGCATTTT.

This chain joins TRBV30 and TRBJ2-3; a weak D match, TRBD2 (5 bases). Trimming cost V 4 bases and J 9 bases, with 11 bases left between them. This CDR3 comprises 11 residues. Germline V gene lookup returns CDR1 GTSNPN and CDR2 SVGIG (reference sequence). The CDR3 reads CAWIEASTQYF. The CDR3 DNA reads TGTGCCTGGATCGAGGCTAGCACGCAGTATTTT.

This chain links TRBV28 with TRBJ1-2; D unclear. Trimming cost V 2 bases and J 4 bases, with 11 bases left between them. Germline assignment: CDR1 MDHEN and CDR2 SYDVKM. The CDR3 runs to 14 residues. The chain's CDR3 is CASSLEAGGYGYTF. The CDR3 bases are TGTGCCAGCAGTTTAGAAGCAGGTGGCTATGGCTACACCTTC.

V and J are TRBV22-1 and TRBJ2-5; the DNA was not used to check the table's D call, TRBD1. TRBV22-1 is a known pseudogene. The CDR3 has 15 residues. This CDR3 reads CPGSARDRGPETQYF. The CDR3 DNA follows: TGTCCTGGGAGCGCACGGGACAGGGGGCCAGAGACCCAGTACTTC.

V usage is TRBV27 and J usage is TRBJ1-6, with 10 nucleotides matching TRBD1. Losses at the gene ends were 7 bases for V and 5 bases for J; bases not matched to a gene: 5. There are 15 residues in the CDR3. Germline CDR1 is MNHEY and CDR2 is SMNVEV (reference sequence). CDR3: CASNPGQGDNSPLHF. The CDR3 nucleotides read TGTGCCAGCAACCCCGGACAGGGGGATAATTCACCCCTCCACTTT.

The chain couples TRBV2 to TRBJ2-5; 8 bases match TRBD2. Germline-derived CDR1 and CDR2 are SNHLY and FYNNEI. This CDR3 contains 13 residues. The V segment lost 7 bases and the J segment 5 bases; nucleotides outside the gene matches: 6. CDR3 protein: CASTTGGLETQYF. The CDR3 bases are TGTGCCAGCACCACGGGGGGGTTGGAGACCCAGTACTTC.